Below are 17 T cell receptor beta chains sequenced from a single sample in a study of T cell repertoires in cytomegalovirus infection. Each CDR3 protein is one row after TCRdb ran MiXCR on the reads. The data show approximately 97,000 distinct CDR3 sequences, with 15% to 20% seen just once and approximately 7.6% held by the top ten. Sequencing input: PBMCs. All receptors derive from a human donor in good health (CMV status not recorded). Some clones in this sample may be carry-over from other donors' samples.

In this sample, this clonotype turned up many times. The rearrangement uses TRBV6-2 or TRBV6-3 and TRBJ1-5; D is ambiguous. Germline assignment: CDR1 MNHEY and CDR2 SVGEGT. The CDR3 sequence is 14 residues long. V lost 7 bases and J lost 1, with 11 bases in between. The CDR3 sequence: CASTSGGSNQPQHF. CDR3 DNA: TGTGCCAGCACCTCGGGCGGGAGCAATCAGCCCCAGCATTTT.

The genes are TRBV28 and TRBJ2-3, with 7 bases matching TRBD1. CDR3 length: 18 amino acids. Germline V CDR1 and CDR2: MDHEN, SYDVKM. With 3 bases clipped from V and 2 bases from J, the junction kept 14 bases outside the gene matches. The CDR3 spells CASSLISAKQGYTDTQYF. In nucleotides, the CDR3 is TGTGCCAGCAGTTTGATTTCGGCGAAACAGGGGTACACAGATACGCAGTATTTT. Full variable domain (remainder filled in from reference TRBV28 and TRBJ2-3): DVKVTQSSRYLVKRTGEKVFLECVQDMDHENMFWYRQDPGLGLRLIYFSYDVKMKEKGDIPEGYSVSREKKERFSLILESASTNQTSMYLCASSLISAKQGYTDTQYFGPGTRLTVL.

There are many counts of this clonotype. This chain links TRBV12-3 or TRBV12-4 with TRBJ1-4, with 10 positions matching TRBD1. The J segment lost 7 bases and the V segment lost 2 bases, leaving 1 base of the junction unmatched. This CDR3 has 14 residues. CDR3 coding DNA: TGTGCCAGCAGTTTACGGGACAGGGGTGAAAAACTGTTTTTT. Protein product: CASSLRDRGEKLFF.

The CDR3 spells CASSLSGVNTEAFF. Written as DNA, the CDR3 is TGTGCCAGCAGCCTAAGCGGGGTGAACACTGAAGCTTTCTTT. The rearrangement links TRBV9 to TRBJ1-1; D is unclear. The CDR3 runs to 14 residues. Germline CDR1 SGDLS, CDR2 YYNGEE. V dropped 4 bases and J dropped 0 bases, with 10 bases sitting between them.

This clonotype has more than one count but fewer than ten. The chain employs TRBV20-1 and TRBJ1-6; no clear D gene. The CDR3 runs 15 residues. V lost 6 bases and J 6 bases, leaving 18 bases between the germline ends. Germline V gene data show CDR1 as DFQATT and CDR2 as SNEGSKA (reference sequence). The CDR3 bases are TGCAGTGCCCTTGGCGGAGCAGGCCTTAATTCACCCCTCCACTTT. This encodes CSALGGAGLNSPLHF.

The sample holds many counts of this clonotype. DNA of the CDR3: TGTGCCAGCAGTTTAGGACTAGCGGTGAGCACAGATACGCAGTATTTT. Translating it yields CASSLGLAVSTDTQYF. This chain joins TRBV6-2 or TRBV6-3 and TRBJ2-3; TRBD2 aligns across 10 bases. J gave up 0 bases and V 4 bases, and 4 bases lay outside the gene matches. This CDR3 comprises 16 residues. Germline lookup yields CDR1 MNHEY and CDR2 SVGEGT.

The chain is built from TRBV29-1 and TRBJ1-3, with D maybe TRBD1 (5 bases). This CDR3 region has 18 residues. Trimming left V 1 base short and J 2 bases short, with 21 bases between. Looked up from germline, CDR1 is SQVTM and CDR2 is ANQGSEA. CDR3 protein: CSVEVGDGHKPAGNTIYF. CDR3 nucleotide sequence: TGCAGCGTTGAAGTGGGGGACGGCCATAAACCAGCTGGAAACACCATATATTTT. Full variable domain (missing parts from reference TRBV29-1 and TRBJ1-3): SAVISQKPSRDICQRGTSLTIQCQVDSQVTMMFWYRQQPGQSLTLIATANQGSEATYESGFVIDKFPISRPNLTFSTLTVSNMSPEDSSIYLCSVEVGDGHKPAGNTIYFGEGSWLTVV.

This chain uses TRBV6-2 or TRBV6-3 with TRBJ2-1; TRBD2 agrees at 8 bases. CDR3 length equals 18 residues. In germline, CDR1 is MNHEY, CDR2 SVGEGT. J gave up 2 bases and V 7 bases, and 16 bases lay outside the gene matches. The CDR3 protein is CASKPGLAGFKTYNEQFF. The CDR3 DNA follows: TGTGCCAGCAAACCCGGACTAGCCGGATTTAAAACCTACAATGAGCAGTTCTTC.

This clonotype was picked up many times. CDR3 amino acids: CASSRSRTRGPSPLHF. Written as DNA, the CDR3 is TGCGCCAGCAGCCGAAGTCGGACCAGGGGGCCTTCACCCCTCCACTTT. The V gene is TRBV4-1, the J gene TRBJ1-6; TRBD1 matches 8 bases. CDR1 and CDR2 (germline): MGHRA, YSYEKL. This CDR3 spans 16 amino acids. V lost 4 bases and J lost 9; bases outside the gene matches: 11.

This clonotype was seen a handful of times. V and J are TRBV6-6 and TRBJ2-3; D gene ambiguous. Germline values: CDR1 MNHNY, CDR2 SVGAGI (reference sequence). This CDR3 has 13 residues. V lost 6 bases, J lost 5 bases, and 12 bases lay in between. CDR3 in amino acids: CASRTGVEDTQYF. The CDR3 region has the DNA TGTGCCAGCAGAACGGGCGTGGAAGATACGCAGTATTTT.

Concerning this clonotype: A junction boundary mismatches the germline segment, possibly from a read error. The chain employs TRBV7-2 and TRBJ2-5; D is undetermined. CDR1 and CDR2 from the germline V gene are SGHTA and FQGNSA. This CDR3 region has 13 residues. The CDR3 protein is CASQSQPEDTQYF. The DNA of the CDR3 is TGTGCCAGCCAGTCCCAACCCGAAGATACCCAGTATTTC. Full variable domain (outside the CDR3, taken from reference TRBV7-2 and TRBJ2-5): GAGVSQSPSNKVTEKGKDVELRCDPISGHTALYWYRQSLGQGLEFLIYFQGNSAPDKSGLPSDRFSAERTGGSVSTLTIQRTQQEDSAVYLCASQSQPEDTQYFGPGTRLLVL.

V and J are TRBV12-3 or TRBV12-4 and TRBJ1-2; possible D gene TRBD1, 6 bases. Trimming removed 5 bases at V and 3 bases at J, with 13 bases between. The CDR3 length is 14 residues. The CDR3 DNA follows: TGTGCCAGCAGTACAGCCGGGACACACTATGGCTACACCTTC. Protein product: CASSTAGTHYGYTF.

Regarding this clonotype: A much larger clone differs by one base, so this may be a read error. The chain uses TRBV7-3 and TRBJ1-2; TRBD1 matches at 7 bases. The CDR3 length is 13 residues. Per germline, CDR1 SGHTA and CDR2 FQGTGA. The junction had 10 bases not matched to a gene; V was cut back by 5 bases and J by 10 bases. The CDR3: CASSHGTEGDYTF. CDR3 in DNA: TGTGCCAGCAGCCACGGGACAGAGGGTGACTACACCTTC.

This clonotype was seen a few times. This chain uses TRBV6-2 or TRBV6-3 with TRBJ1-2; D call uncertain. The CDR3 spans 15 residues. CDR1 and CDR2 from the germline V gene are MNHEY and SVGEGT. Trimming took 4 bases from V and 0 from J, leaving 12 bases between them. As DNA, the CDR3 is TGTGCCAGCAGTTCCGGGCCTCGGGCTAACTATGGCTACACCTTC. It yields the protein CASSSGPRANYGYTF.

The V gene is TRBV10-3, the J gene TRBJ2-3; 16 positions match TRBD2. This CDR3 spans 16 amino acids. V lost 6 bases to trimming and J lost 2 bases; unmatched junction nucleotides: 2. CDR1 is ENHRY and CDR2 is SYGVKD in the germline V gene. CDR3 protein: CAIRGTSGGATDTQYF. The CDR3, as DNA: TGTGCCATCAGGGGGACTAGCGGGGGGGCCACAGATACGCAGTATTTT.

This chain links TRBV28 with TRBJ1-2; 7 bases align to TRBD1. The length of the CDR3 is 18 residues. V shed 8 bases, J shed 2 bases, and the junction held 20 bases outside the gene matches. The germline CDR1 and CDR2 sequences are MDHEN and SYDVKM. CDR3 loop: CASPMPGTVVSKNYGYTF. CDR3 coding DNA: TGTGCCAGCCCCATGCCTGGGACAGTTGTCTCCAAAAACTATGGCTACACCTTC.

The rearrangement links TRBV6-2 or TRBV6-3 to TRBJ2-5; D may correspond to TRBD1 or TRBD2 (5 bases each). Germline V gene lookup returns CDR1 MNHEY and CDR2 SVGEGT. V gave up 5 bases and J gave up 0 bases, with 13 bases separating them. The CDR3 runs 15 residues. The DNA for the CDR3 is TGTGCCAGCAGTACCAGGGACGGTTACCAAGAGACCCAGTACTTC. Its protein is CASSTRDGYQETQYF.